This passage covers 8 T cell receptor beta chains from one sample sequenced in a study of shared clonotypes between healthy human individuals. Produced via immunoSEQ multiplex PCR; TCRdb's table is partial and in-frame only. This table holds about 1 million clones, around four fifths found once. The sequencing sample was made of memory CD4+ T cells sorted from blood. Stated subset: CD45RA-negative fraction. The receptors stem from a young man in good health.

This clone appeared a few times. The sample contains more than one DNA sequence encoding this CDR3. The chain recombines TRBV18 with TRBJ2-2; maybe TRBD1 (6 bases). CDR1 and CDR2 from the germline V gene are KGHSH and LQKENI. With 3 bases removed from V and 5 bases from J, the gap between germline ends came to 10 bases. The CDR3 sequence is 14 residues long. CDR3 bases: TGTGCCAGCTCACCGAACAGGGCGACCGGGGAGCTGTTTTTT. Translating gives CASSPNRATGELFF.

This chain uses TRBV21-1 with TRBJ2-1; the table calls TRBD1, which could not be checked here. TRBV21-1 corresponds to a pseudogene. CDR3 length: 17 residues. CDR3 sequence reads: CASSKRSDRVAWGEQFF. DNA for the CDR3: TGTGCCAGCAGCAAGAGGTCGGACAGGGTGGCATGGGGTGAGCAGTTCTTC.

In nucleotides, the CDR3 is TGTGCCAGCAGCTTTGGGGGCGCGAACACTGAAGCTTTCTTT. Its protein product is CASSFGGANTEAFF. The rearrangement uses TRBV7-2 and TRBJ1-1; possible D gene TRBD1, 6 bases. The germline gives CDR1 SGHTA, CDR2 FQGNSA. There are 14 residues in the CDR3. V was trimmed by 3 bases and J by 1 base, leaving 9 bases between them.

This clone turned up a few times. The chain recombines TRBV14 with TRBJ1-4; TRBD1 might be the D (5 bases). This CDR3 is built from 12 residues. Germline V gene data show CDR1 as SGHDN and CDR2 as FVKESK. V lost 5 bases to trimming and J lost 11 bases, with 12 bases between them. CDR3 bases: TGTGCCAGCAGCGATCAGGGTGGCAAACTGTTTTTT. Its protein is CASSDQGGKLFF.

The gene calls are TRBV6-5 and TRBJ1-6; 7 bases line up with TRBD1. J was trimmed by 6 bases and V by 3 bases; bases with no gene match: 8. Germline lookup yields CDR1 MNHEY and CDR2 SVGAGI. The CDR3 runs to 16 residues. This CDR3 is CASSYAPGGGNSPLHF. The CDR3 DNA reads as TGTGCCAGCAGTTATGCGCCAGGGGGAGGTAATTCACCCCTCCACTTT.

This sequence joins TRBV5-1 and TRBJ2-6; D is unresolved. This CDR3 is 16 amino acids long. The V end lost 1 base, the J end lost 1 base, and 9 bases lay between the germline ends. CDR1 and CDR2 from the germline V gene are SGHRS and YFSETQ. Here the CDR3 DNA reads TGCGCCAGCAGCTTGTTGGCCGCGTCTGGGGCCAACGTCCTGACTTTC. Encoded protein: CASSLLAASGANVLTF.

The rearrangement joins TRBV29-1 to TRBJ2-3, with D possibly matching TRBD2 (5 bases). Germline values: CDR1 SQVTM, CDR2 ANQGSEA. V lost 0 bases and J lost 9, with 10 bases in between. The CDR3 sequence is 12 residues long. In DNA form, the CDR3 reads TGCAGCGTTGAAGATTTGGGGAGCACGCAGTATTTT. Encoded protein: CSVEDLGSTQYF.

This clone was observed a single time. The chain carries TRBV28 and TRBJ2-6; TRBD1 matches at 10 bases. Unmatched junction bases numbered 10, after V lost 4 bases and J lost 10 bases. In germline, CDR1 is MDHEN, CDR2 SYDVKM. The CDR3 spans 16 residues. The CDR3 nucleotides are TGTGCCAGCAGTTATGGGGCTCGGACAGGGGGAAACGTCCTGACTTTC. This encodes CASSYGARTGGNVLTF.